This record concerns one TCR beta chain sequence. The sample originates from a study of blood T cell repertoires in COVID-19. Study information: Italy, Spain and the United States were the sources of the convalescent and acute COVID-19 samples.

Authors' processing steps: Using reference gene primer amplification, nucleated cell counts were estimated. The repertoire was sequenced with immunoSEQ multiplex PCR; TCRdb's copy has only in-frame clones and lacks some. V, J and clone size are those of that table, while D and trimming were read from the DNA. The sample records a few hundred thousand clones, 70% to 90% being singletons. CDR1 is SGHDN and CDR2 is FVKESK in the germline V gene. The germline V and J ends were trimmed by 4 bases and 2 bases, with 15 bases remaining between them. The CDR3 covers 17 residues. The sequence came from a woman in her 70s with acute or convalescent COVID-19. The genes are TRBV14 and TRBJ2-6; a weak D match, TRBD1 (6 bases). The sequencing input was peripheral blood. This CDR3 reads CASSPILPGAGANVLTF. Written as DNA, the CDR3 is TGTGCCAGCAGCCCCATTCTCCCAGGGGCTGGGGCCAACGTCCTGACTTTC.